A single sample is the source of the 20 T cell receptor beta chains below, sequenced in a study of T cells in Graves' hyperthyroidism and ophthalmopathy. The source material, RNA transcripts, was used to amplify TCR beta CDR3 regions. With the HTBI primer set, the TCR CDR3 went through a first round of RT-PCR. In TCRdb, the multiplex PCR reads were re-called with MiXCR into one record per CDR3 protein. Seen here are over 650,000 distinct CDR3 sequences, about 45% observed once, and the top ten hold 7% to 7.5%. Sequenced sample: peripheral blood or thyroid tissue (not recorded which). The source of these receptors is an adult man with Graves' disease, either hyperthyroidism or ophthalmopathy (not recorded which).

This clonotype appeared once. The rearrangement joins TRBV20-1 to TRBJ1-6; D is perhaps TRBD1 (6 bases). V lost 1 base, J lost 5 bases, and 18 bases lay in between. The germline gives CDR1 DFQATT, CDR2 SNEGSKA (reference sequence). This CDR3 contains 17 residues. CDR3 loop: CSARVGGAGAHNSPLHF. The DNA of the CDR3 is TGCAGTGCTAGAGTGGGGGGAGCGGGGGCACATAATTCACCCCTCCACTTT.

About this clonotype: Since no conserved phenylalanine or tryptophan closes the CDR3, a read error is the likely cause. The chain is built from TRBV20-1 and TRBJ1-5; no clear D gene. CDR3 length: 16 residues. Germline V gives CDR1 DFQATT, CDR2 SNEGSKA (reference sequence). With 0 bases removed from V and 3 bases from J, the gap between germline ends came to 15 bases. The CDR3 reads CSARDRQEPLNQPQHL. The CDR3 nucleotides are TGCAGTGCTAGAGATCGCCAGGAACCGCTCAATCAGCCCCAGCATCTT.

This clonotype was observed a few times. This sequence joins TRBV20-1 and TRBJ1-5; maybe TRBD1 (5 bases). The CDR3 loop spans 13 amino acids. The germline CDR1 and CDR2 sequences are DFQATT and SNEGSKA (reference sequence). V was cut by 3 bases and J by 7 bases, with 13 bases left in between. For the CDR3, the DNA is TGCAGTGCTAGCCCGGGGGTGCGGCAGCCCCAGCATTTT. Residues: CSASPGVRQPQHF.

The chain employs TRBV20-1 and TRBJ2-5; D is undetermined. Deletions cut 3 bases from V and 2 bases from J, with 10 bases between. Per the germline V gene, CDR1 is DFQATT and CDR2 is SNEGSKA (reference sequence). CDR3 length equals 13 residues. The CDR3 region is CSARSGVQETQYF. CDR3 sequence (DNA): TGCAGTGCTAGGTCCGGTGTGCAAGAGACCCAGTACTTC.

In the case of this clonotype: A much bigger clone sits one base away, suggesting this may be a read error. The DNA is omitted, as the CDR3 cannot be located on it reliably, and the CDR3 follows TCRdb's listing. The chain combines TRBV29-1 with TRBJ1-5; the DNA was not used to check the table's D call, TRBD1. CDR1 SQVTM and CDR2 ANQGSEA come from the germline V gene. The CDR3 totals 15 residues, both ends included. The CDR3 sequence is CSALVGQGANQPQQF.

The chain carries TRBV13 and TRBJ1-4; D gene unclear. V lost 6 bases and J lost 9, with 14 bases in between. Germline CDR1 and CDR2: PRHDT and FYEKMQ (reference sequence). CDR3 length: 13 amino acids. As DNA, the CDR3 is TGTGCCAGCAGTTTCGGTTCAAGTCAAAAACTGTTTTTT. The encoded protein is CASSFGSSQKLFF. Together with reference TRBV13 and TRBJ1-4, the CDR3 gives the full variable domain: AAGVIQSPRHLIKEKRETATLKCYPIPRHDTVYWYQQGPGQDPQFLISFYEKMQSDKGSIPDRFSAQQFSDYHSELNMSSLELGDSALYFCASSFGSSQKLFFGSGTQLSVL.

A single count supports this clonotype. This chain joins TRBV29-1 and TRBJ1-1; 9 bases fit TRBD1. The CDR3 is 11 residues long. With 4 bases clipped from V and 8 bases from J, the junction kept 2 bases outside the gene matches. CDR1 SQVTM and CDR2 ANQGSEA come from the germline V gene. CDR3 nucleotides: TGCAGCGTTGGGGGGACAGGGGAAGCTTTCTTT. It translates to CSVGGTGEAFF.

This clonotype was recorded a few times. This chain links TRBV5-1 with TRBJ1-4; D gene ambiguous. Germline CDR1 SGHRS, CDR2 YFSETQ. Trimming left V 1 base short and J 5 bases short, with 9 bases between. The CDR3 consists of 14 residues. This chain's CDR3 is CASSLFFPNEKLFF. In DNA form, the CDR3 reads TGCGCCAGCAGCTTGTTCTTCCCGAATGAAAAACTGTTTTTT.

As regards this clonotype: A single base separates this from a much larger clone, so it may be a read error. The V gene is TRBV2, the J gene TRBJ1-1; D is unresolved. This CDR3 has 14 amino acids. Germline V gene lookup returns CDR1 SNHLY and CDR2 FYNNEI. The CDR3 DNA reads TGTGCCGGCAGATTTGGACGGGGAGCATCTGAAGCTTTCTTT. Its translation is CAGRFGRGASEAFF.

The chain couples TRBV2 to TRBJ2-7, with D perhaps given as TRBD1 or TRBD2 (5 bases each). Germline values: CDR1 SNHLY, CDR2 FYNNEI. V was shortened by 8 bases and J by 3 bases, with 8 bases between the two germline ends. The CDR3 totals 11 residues. CDR3 in amino acids: CASVRGYEQYF. The DNA of the CDR3 is TGTGCCAGCGTGAGGGGCTACGAGCAGTACTTC.

The table lists this clonotype with many counts. This chain uses TRBV7-9 with TRBJ1-1, with a possible D match to TRBD1 (6 bases). Germline V CDR1 and CDR2: SEHNR, FQNEAQ (reference sequence). The V end lost 1 base, the J end lost 12 bases, and 9 bases lay between the germline ends. The CDR3 runs 11 residues. The CDR3 here is CASSLGQGSFF. CDR3 DNA sequence: TGTGCCAGCAGCTTAGGCCAGGGGTCTTTCTTT.

A single count supports this clonotype. The chain carries TRBV2 and TRBJ1-6; D is uncertain. Germline V gene data show CDR1 as SNHLY and CDR2 as FYNNEI. Trimming took off 1 base at V and 4 bases at J, with 11 bases between the two ends. The CDR3 is 16 residues long. The chain's CDR3 is CASSEVPAGYNSPLHF. CDR3 DNA sequence: TGTGCCAGCAGTGAAGTCCCAGCGGGGTATAATTCACCCCTCCACTTT.

The chain joins TRBV24-1 to TRBJ2-5; TRBD1 aligns across 7 bases. This CDR3 has 17 amino acids. The V segment lost 5 bases and the J segment 2 bases; nucleotides outside the gene matches: 13. Germline loops: CDR1 KGHDR, CDR2 SFDVKD. The CDR3: CATSAGQTGTAQETQYF. The CDR3 nucleotides read TGTGCCACCAGTGCGGGCCAGACCGGGACAGCTCAAGAGACCCAGTACTTC.

The J gene is TRBJ1-2, the V gene TRBV12-3 or TRBV12-4; no definite D call. V gave up 3 bases and J gave up 7 bases, with 21 bases separating them. The CDR3 extends over 16 amino acids. Written as DNA, the CDR3 is TGTGCCAGCAGTTTGGTAGGAGGGAGTATGCAGTCTGGCTACACCTTC. Protein sequence: CASSLVGGSMQSGYTF.

This clonotype showed up just once. V and J are TRBV9 and TRBJ2-7; 11 nucleotides line up with TRBD1. V dropped 0 bases and J dropped 4; count of bases not matched to a gene: 6. Germline assignment: CDR1 SGDLS and CDR2 YYNGEE. The CDR3 sequence is 16 residues long. CDR3 protein: CASSVGGTGGSYEQYF. CDR3 in DNA: TGTGCCAGCAGCGTAGGCGGGACAGGGGGATCTTACGAGCAGTACTTC.

The chain links TRBV6-5 to TRBJ1-1; D possibly corresponds to TRBD1 (5 bases). Trimming cost V 6 bases and J 5 bases, with 10 bases left between them. In germline, CDR1 is MNHEY, CDR2 SVGAGI. This CDR3 contains 12 residues. The CDR3: CASRVGGTEAFF. The CDR3 nucleotides read TGTGCCAGCAGGGTTGGGGGGACTGAAGCTTTCTTT.

This clonotype has a count of ten or more. The chain joins TRBV20-1 to TRBJ1-1; D remains ambiguous. V lost 5 bases to trimming and J lost 1 base, with 5 bases between them. The germline gives CDR1 DFQATT, CDR2 SNEGSKA (reference sequence). This CDR3 spans 11 amino acids. CDR3: CSAPWNTEAFF. The CDR3 nucleotides are TGCAGTGCTCCCTGGAACACTGAAGCTTTCTTT.

On this clonotype itself: A much bigger clone sits one base away, suggesting this may be a read error. The gene calls are TRBV7-8 and TRBJ1-5; D is possibly TRBD1 (6 bases). The ends were cut back, 0 bases at V and 6 bases at J, with 15 bases in the middle. Germline V gene data show CDR1 as SGHVS and CDR2 as FQNEAQ. This CDR3 is built from 16 residues. The CDR3 spells CASSLALGGKFQPQHF. CDR3 sequence (DNA): TGTGCCAGCAGCTTAGCCTTAGGGGGAAAGTTTCAGCCCCAGCATTTT.

The rearrangement links TRBV29-1 to TRBJ1-2; a weak D match, TRBD1 (5 bases). The CDR3 covers 13 residues. CDR1 and CDR2 (germline): SQVTM, ANQGSEA. V dropped 6 bases and J dropped 3 bases, with 14 bases sitting between them. The CDR3 bases are TGCAGCGTAGCCAAGACAGAGTACTATGGCTACACCTTC. The encoded protein is CSVAKTEYYGYTF.

A few counts support this clonotype. The gene calls are TRBV7-9 and TRBJ1-3; D remains ambiguous. V lost 2 bases and J 0 bases, leaving 8 bases between the germline ends. The germline V gene encodes CDR1 SEHNR and CDR2 FQNEAQ (reference sequence). The CDR3 is made up of 15 amino acids. The CDR3 bases are TGTGCCAGCAGCTTACTGGGAGCCTCTGGAAACACCATATATTTT. It is translated as CASSLLGASGNTIYF.